This T cell receptor beta chain was found in a study of CD8+ T cells in alopecia areata. Study context: At a dose of 5 to 10 mg twice daily, oral tofacitinib was given to treated patients.

The CDR3 is made up of 15 amino acids. Trimming shortened V by 0 bases and J by 9 bases, and 16 bases separated the two germline ends. From germline, CDR1 is LNHNV and CDR2 YYDKDF (reference sequence). This sample's treatment: oral pan-JAK inhibitor, 5-10 mg twice daily. Obtained from alopecia areata patients were lesional scalp punch biopsies along with peripheral blood. A single count supports this clone. The antigen remains undetermined. The study, taken as a whole, reports: It was observed that many expanded lesional clones persisted in scalp and blood during tofacitinib.

RNA extraction and reverse transcription yielded cDNA as sequencing template. Profiled with immunoSEQ multiplex PCR; TCRdb holds only in-frame clones, not every one. The data show about 74,000 clones, 29% seen once. The clonotype comes from a human donor with alopecia areata. The material was CD8+ T cells sorted from blood, obtained at week 4, from a patient treated with tofacitinib. The rearrangement joins TRBV15 to TRBJ2-3, with D hard to call. The CDR3 DNA reads TGTGCCACCAGCAGAGATTTGGGCGCCCTGTCCACGCAGTATTTT. Its protein is CATSRDLGALSTQYF.